The clone carrying this TCR beta chain was seen a few times. Its antigen is unknown. The CDR3 runs to 15 residues. The V gene's germline CDR1 is MDHEN and CDR2 SYDVKM. The ends lost 2 bases at V and 4 bases at J; junction bases unmatched: 8. Unique molecular identifiers featured in how the TCRbeta library was prepared. TCRdb independently ran MiXCR on the PCR reads; one entry per CDR3 protein. The table lists hundreds of thousands of distinct CDR3 sequences, around 13% of them singletons, with roughly 0.84% in the top ten. This specimen belongs to a study of T-cell reconstitution after alpha-beta-depleted transplantation in children. Whole-study results and caveats: Newly generated T cells supplied most T-cell counts and diversity one year post-transplant. Reportedly, roughly two months post-transplant, alpha-beta T cells arose from several hundred expanded graft clones. In some patients, recipient T cells and intrathymic progenitors surviving conditioning explained high day-60 diversity.

V gene TRBV28 combines with J gene TRBJ2-7; the match to TRBD2 covers 7 bases. Specimen: PBMCs, collected before TCRalphabeta/CD19-depleted stem cell transplant. The receptor comes from a girl aged 2 to 9 with congenital amegakaryocytic thrombocytopenia, due to receive a stem cell transplant. In DNA, the CDR3 is TGTGCCAGCAGTTTACACACTAGCGCGAGATACGAGCAGTACTTC. Protein product: CASSLHTSARYEQYF.